Ten or more counts support the clone carrying this T cell receptor (beta chain). Germline CDR1 reads KGHDR; CDR2 reads SFDVKD. This CDR3 has 13 residues. The germline V and J ends were trimmed by 2 bases and 5 bases, with 9 bases remaining between them. Arm-PCR of CDR3 regions with iRepertoire HTBI primers generated TCR beta libraries. TCRdb re-derived calls from the multiplex PCR reads in MiXCR, one entry per CDR3 protein. Of 450,000 to 600,000 distinct CDR3 sequences in the sample, approximately 13% were seen once. This entry is derived from a study of regulatory T cells in long-lasting Graves disease. Specified time point: newly diagnosed GD, antithyroid drugs for less than 3 months. Extracted PBMC RNA gave rise to the TCR library. These sequences were also reported in another study, on T cells in Graves' hyperthyroidism and ophthalmopathy.

The sequencing used peripheral blood mononuclear cells (PBMCs), collected at new diagnosis, from a patient treated with antithyroid drugs. The chain combines TRBV24-1 with TRBJ2-7; D unresolved. The clonotype was recovered from a man under 40 with Graves disease. CDR3 in amino acids: CATSDSLFNEQYF. In DNA form, the CDR3 reads TGTGCCACCAGTGATTCGCTCTTCAACGAGCAGTACTTC.